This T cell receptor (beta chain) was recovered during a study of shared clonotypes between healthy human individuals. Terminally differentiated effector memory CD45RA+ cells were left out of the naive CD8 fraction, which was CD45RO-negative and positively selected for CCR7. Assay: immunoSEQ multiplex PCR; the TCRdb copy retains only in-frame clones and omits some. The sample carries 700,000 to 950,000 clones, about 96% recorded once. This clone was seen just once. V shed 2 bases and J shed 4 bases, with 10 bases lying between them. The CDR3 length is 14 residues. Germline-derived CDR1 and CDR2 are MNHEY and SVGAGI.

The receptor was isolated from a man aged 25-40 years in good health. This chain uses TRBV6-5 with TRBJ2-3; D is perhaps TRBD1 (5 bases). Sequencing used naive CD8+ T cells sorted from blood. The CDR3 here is CASSYQAGSDTQYF. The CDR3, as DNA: TGTGCCAGCAGTTACCAGGCAGGGTCAGATACGCAGTATTTT.